A selection of T cell receptor beta chains follows, all from one sample in a study of T cells after posttransplantation cyclophosphamide. The protocol was immunoSEQ multiplex PCR, while the TCRdb copy is restricted to in-frame clones and leaves out a portion. This sample includes some 5,000 clones with no singletons; its ten biggest clones take up roughly a sixth. The sequencing here drew on PBMCs, taken after allogeneic stem cell transplant with posttransplant cyclophosphamide. These receptors were taken from a female patient in her thirties or forties who received an allogeneic stem cell transplant from an unrelated donor, was CMV-positive, and had acute and chronic GVHD. The T cells may partly be graft donor cells. Both conserved end residues are part of each CDR3. D genes are given only for firm matches. Some rows have no size entry. The others give once, few or many, or a class for an expanded clone.

cdr3_aa cdr3_nt clone_size v_call d_call j_call
CASSPARGAGETQYF TGTGCCAGCAGCCCCGCCCGGGGGGCAGGAGAGACCCAGTACTTC many TRBV7-9 - TRBJ2-5
CASSAPTLGGWGWGTDTQYF TGTGCCAGCAGCGCCCCAACCCTGGGAGGGTGGGGATGGGGCACAGATACGCAGTATTTT - TRBV7-8 TRBD2 TRBJ2-3
CASSQPWGTGSYEQYF TGCGCCAGCAGCCAACCCTGGGGGACAGGGTCCTACGAGCAGTACTTC medium-sized TRBV4-1 TRBD1 TRBJ2-7
CASSADMNTEAFF TGTGCCAGCAGTGCGGACATGAACACTGAAGCTTTCTTT many TRBV2 - TRBJ1-1
CAWSVLEGGYTF TGTGCCTGGAGTGTATTAGAGGGAGGCTACACCTTC many TRBV30 - TRBJ1-2
CASKAGVMWEKLFF TGTGCCAGTAAGGCGGGGGTGATGTGGGAAAAACTGTTTTTT many TRBV28 - TRBJ1-4
CASSEVIASYNEQFF TGCGCCAGCAGTGAGGTAATAGCGTCCTACAATGAGCAGTTCTTC many TRBV5-1 - TRBJ2-1
CASSLALLGLAEIDTQYF TGTGCCAGCAGCTTGGCCCTCCTAGGACTAGCGGAAATAGATACGCAGTATTTT many TRBV5-4 TRBD2 TRBJ2-3
CASSFGNAGTDTQYF TGTGCCAGCAGCTTCGGGAACGCTGGGACAGATACGCAGTATTTT many TRBV7-3 - TRBJ2-3
CASSPVGGAYNEQFF TGTGCCAGCTCACCGGTGGGGGGGGCCTACAATGAGCAGTTCTTC many TRBV18 TRBD2 TRBJ2-1
CASSAGLVPDTQYF TGTGCCAGCAGCGCGGGACTAGTACCAGATACGCAGTATTTT many TRBV7-3 TRBD2 TRBJ2-3
CASSYSRQGGELFF TGTGCCAGCAGTTACTCACGACAGGGGGGGGAGCTGTTTTTT many TRBV6-5 TRBD1 TRBJ2-2
CSVPSSSDTQYF TGCAGCGTTCCTTCTAGCTCCGATACGCAGTATTTT many TRBV29-1 - TRBJ2-3
CASSEDRGTDTQYF TGTGCCAGCAGTGAAGACAGGGGCACAGATACGCAGTATTTT many TRBV2 - TRBJ2-3
CASSPQGVQPQHF TGTGCCAGCTCACCTCAGGGGGTTCAGCCCCAGCATTTT many TRBV18 TRBD1 TRBJ1-5
CASSPIDSSSYNEQFF TGTGCCAGCAGCCCGATAGACAGTAGCTCCTACAATGAGCAGTTCTTC few TRBV11-2 - TRBJ2-1
CASSFSPGTSGSYNEQFF TGCGCCAGCAGCTTTTCTCCCGGGACTAGCGGGAGTTACAATGAGCAGTTCTTC many TRBV5-1 TRBD2 TRBJ2-1
CASSVGRGQGYEQYF TGTGCCAGCAGCGTAGGGAGGGGGCAGGGTTACGAGCAGTACTTC many TRBV9 - TRBJ2-7
CASSLGTGGRSQHF TGTGCCAGTAGTCTTGGGACAGGGGGGAGGTCCCAGCATTTT many TRBV19 TRBD1 TRBJ1-5
CASSLAGEGEQYF TGTGCCAGCAGCTTAGCAGGCGAGGGCGAGCAGTACTTC - TRBV7-2 - TRBJ2-7
CASRLAGTSGSEQYF TGTGCCAGCAGGTTAGCCGGGACTAGCGGGAGCGAGCAGTACTTC many TRBV7-2 TRBD2 TRBJ2-7
CATSRRQESETQYF TGTGCCACCAGCCGTAGACAGGAATCGGAGACCCAGTACTTC many TRBV15 - TRBJ2-5
CASSGSGHEQFF TGTGCCAGCAGTGGGAGCGGGCATGAGCAGTTCTTC many TRBV2 - TRBJ2-1
CASSLSGRAGEQFF TGTGCCAGCAGCCTTAGCGGGAGGGCCGGAGAGCAGTTCTTC many TRBV5-4 TRBD2 TRBJ2-1
CASAGTTNTGELFF TGTGCCAGCGCCGGGACTACTAACACCGGGGAGCTGTTTTTT many TRBV5-5 TRBD2 TRBJ2-2
CASSPNCQGYTF TGTGCCAGCAGTCCGAATTGTCAGGGCTACACCTTC - TRBV6-6 - TRBJ1-2
CASTWVQGRADTQYF TGTGCCAGCACCTGGGTGCAGGGGAGGGCAGATACGCAGTATTTT many TRBV5-6 - TRBJ2-3
CASSPTRGNEQFF TGTGCCAGCAGCCCGACTAGGGGCAATGAGCAGTTCTTC many TRBV7-9 - TRBJ2-1
CASSRLVSNEQFF TGTGCCAGCAGCCGACTAGTTAGCAATGAGCAGTTCTTC many TRBV7-9 - TRBJ2-1
CASSDSVAGGDTQYF TGCGCCAGCAGTGATTCAGTAGCGGGCGGAGATACGCAGTATTTT many TRBV10-2 TRBD2 TRBJ2-3
CASSEGQGFYEQYF TGTGCCAGCAGTGAGGGACAGGGTTTCTACGAGCAGTACTTC many TRBV2 TRBD1 TRBJ2-7
CASSIGGTSGNFSYNEQFF TGTGCCAGCAGCATTGGTGGGACTAGCGGGAATTTCTCCTACAATGAGCAGTTCTTC many TRBV11-2 TRBD2 TRBJ2-1
CASSPEKRRTQYF TGTGCCAGCAGCCCCGAGAAGCGTCGGACCCAGTACTTC many TRBV7-2 - TRBJ2-5
CASSEVLSSYEQYF TGTGCCAGCAGTGAGGTCCTCAGCTCCTACGAGCAGTACTTC many TRBV2 - TRBJ2-7
CASSLGGGILYEQYF TGTGCCAGCAGCTTAGGTGGGGGGATCCTCTACGAGCAGTACTTC many TRBV7-9 - TRBJ2-7
CASSLTESSYNSPLHF TGTGCCAGCAGCTTGACAGAGAGCTCCTATAATTCACCCCTCCACTTT - TRBV5-6 - TRBJ1-6
CASSQSSNHTRELFF TGCGCCAGCAGTCAATCCTCAAACCACACCAGGGAGCTGTTTTTT few TRBV23-1 - TRBJ2-2
CASSLGGDRYNEQFF TGTGCTAGCAGCTTGGGCGGGGACCGATACAATGAGCAGTTCTTC many TRBV7-7 - TRBJ2-1
CASSFLIEPLTSWGNNEQFF TGTGCCAGCAGTTTTCTTATCGAACCCCTGACTAGTTGGGGGAACAATGAGCAGTTCTTC many TRBV27 - TRBJ2-1
CASSLWASGRNEQFF TGTGCCAGCAGCTTATGGGCTAGCGGAAGGAATGAGCAGTTCTTC many TRBV7-2 TRBD2 TRBJ2-1
CASSSRGGIRQYF TGTGCCAGCAGCTCCCGGGGGGGGATAAGGCAGTACTTC many TRBV7-2 TRBD2 TRBJ2-7
CASSVEDRLNTEAFF TGTGCCAGCAGCGTAGAGGACAGACTGAACACTGAAGCTTTCTTT many TRBV9 - TRBJ1-1
CASSARLAGNEQFF TGTGCCAGCAGCGCCCGACTAGCGGGCAATGAGCAGTTCTTC many TRBV11-3 TRBD2 TRBJ2-1
CAWSLGQTYEQYF TGTGCCTGGAGTCTAGGACAGACCTACGAGCAGTACTTC medium-sized TRBV30 - TRBJ2-7
CASTLGARLTGNTIYF TGTGCCAGCACGCTGGGGGCCCGGTTGACTGGAAACACCATATATTTT many TRBV7-6 - TRBJ1-3
CASSFYSSGRKVGELFF TGTGCCAGCAGTTTTTATTCTAGCGGGAGAAAGGTCGGGGAGCTGTTTTTT many TRBV27 TRBD2 TRBJ2-2
CASGLYRNIQYF TGTGCCAGCGGCCTCTACAGGAACATTCAGTACTTC many TRBV6-5 - TRBJ2-4
CAISESGHISYNEQFF TGTGCCATCAGTGAGTCAGGACATATCTCCTACAATGAGCAGTTCTTC many TRBV10-3 - TRBJ2-1
CASSLGGLAGVTDTQYF TGTGCCAGCAGCTTAGGGGGACTAGCGGGAGTCACAGATACGCAGTATTTT medium-sized TRBV13 TRBD2 TRBJ2-3
CASSLSNPGAGGPPYGYTF TGTGCCAGCAGTTTATCGAATCCCGGGGCAGGGGGCCCACCATATGGCTACACCTTC many TRBV27 TRBD1 TRBJ1-2
CASSLNRVSGANVLTF TGTGCCAGCAGCTTGAACAGGGTCTCTGGGGCCAACGTCCTGACTTTC medium-sized TRBV5-8 - TRBJ2-6
CASSLRGLDEQYF TGTGCCAGCAGCTTAAGGGGCCTGGACGAGCAGTACTTC many TRBV5-4 - TRBJ2-7
CASRITAGGTRNEQFF TGTGCCAGCAGGATCACAGCGGGAGGTACCCGCAATGAGCAGTTCTTC many TRBV2 TRBD2 TRBJ2-1
CASGLGHWGPYNSPLHF TGTGCCAGCGGCCTAGGTCACTGGGGGCCCTATAATTCACCCCTCCACTTT many TRBV27 - TRBJ1-6